The next 7 T cell receptor beta chains were all read from a single sample in a study of response to subunit inactivated influenza vaccine. TCRdb re-called the RT-PCR reads through MiXCR, storing one row per CDR3 protein. The table records roughly 790,000 distinct CDR3 sequences, 21% of them present only once. The sequencing here drew on PBMCs from blood, taken 5 to 6 days after vaccination. These receptors were collected from a middle-aged man who received an inactivated influenza vaccine.

This clonotype was counted between two and nine times. The V and J genes are TRBV5-1 and TRBJ2-1; tentatively, D is TRBD1 (6 bases). This CDR3 is built from 15 residues. V was pared by 0 bases and J by 5 bases, with 12 bases between. Germline lookup yields CDR1 SGHRS and CDR2 YFSETQ. This chain's CDR3 is CASSLGQGINNEQFF. The DNA for the CDR3 is TGCGCCAGCAGCTTGGGCCAGGGGATTAACAATGAGCAGTTCTTC.

This clonotype showed up just a few times. The chain couples TRBV6-1 to TRBJ2-2; D is possibly TRBD1 (5 bases). Germline assignment: CDR1 MNHNS and CDR2 SASEGT. V was cut by 8 bases and J by 2 bases, with 12 bases left in between. The CDR3 runs to 14 residues. DNA for the CDR3: TGTGCCAGCCAGTGGGGCAGCAACACCGGGGAGCTGTTTTTT. It yields the protein CASQWGSNTGELFF.

This clonotype was found many times. This chain joins TRBV12-3 or TRBV12-4 and TRBJ2-7; TRBD1 matches at 12 bases. There are 13 residues in the CDR3. J gave up 4 bases and V 9 bases, and 4 bases lay outside the gene matches. CDR3 in amino acids: CASGTGGLYEQYF. CDR3 DNA sequence: TGTGCCAGTGGGACAGGGGGCCTATACGAGCAGTACTTC.

This chain uses TRBV9 with TRBJ2-5, with D unresolved. There are 15 residues in the CDR3. With 2 bases removed from V and 5 bases from J, the gap between germline ends came to 16 bases. Germline-derived CDR1 and CDR2 are SGDLS and YYNGEE. Here the CDR3 DNA reads TGTGCCAGCAGCGTTTTCTATTCAGAAGGGGAGACCCAGTACTTC. The encoded protein is CASSVFYSEGETQYF. Filled out from reference TRBV9 and TRBJ2-5, the complete variable domain reads DSGVTQTPKHLITATGQRVTLRCSPRSGDLSVYWYQQSLDQGLQFLIQYYNGEERAKGNILERFSAQQFPDLHSELNLSSLELGDSALYFCASSVFYSEGETQYFGPGTRLLVL.

This clonotype has just a few counts. The V call is TRBV4-2, the J call TRBJ2-7, with TRBD1 matching over 7 bases. The V and J ends lost 1 base and 3 bases, in that order; junction bases with no gene match: 6. CDR1 and CDR2 (germline): LGHNA, YNFKEQ. This CDR3 comprises 15 residues. The CDR3 region is CASSQGSGGVYEQYF. The CDR3 region has the DNA TGTGCCAGCAGCCAAGGTTCAGGGGGAGTCTACGAGCAGTACTTC.

This chain uses TRBV7-9 with TRBJ2-1, with TRBD1 matching 9 bases. This CDR3 spans 15 amino acids. Trimming cost V 5 bases and J 4 bases; bases outside gene matches: 6. Germline CDR1 is SEHNR and CDR2 is FQNEAQ (reference sequence). For the CDR3, the DNA is TGTGCCAGCAGCCACCGGGACAGGGAATACAATGAGCAGTTCTTC. Amino acid sequence: CASSHRDREYNEQFF.

This clonotype was recorded at least ten times. This chain links TRBV5-1 with TRBJ1-1; D is possibly TRBD1 (5 bases). V was pared by 6 bases and J by 1 base, with 13 bases between. Germline V gene lookup returns CDR1 SGHRS and CDR2 YFSETQ. The CDR3 sequence is 14 residues long. The CDR3 DNA sequence: TGCGCCAGCACCCCAACCGGGACGAACACTGAAGCTTTCTTT. This gives the protein CASTPTGTNTEAFF.